The 29 T cell receptor beta chains below come from one sample, sequenced in a study of identifying expanded T cells in peripheral blood. The protocol was immunoSEQ multiplex PCR, while the TCRdb copy is restricted to in-frame clones and leaves out a portion. The sample consists of approximately 110,000 clones, approximately 90% of them appearing once. Sequenced: blood. The receptors come from a person aged 18-69 years in good health.

J is TRBJ1-1 and V is TRBV5-1, with TRBD1 identical over 8 bases. Germline V gene data show CDR1 as SGHRS and CDR2 as YFSETQ. The V and J ends lost 0 bases and 5 bases, in that order; junction bases with no gene match: 6. The CDR3 has 15 residues. CDR3 amino acids: CASSLVQGAVTEAFF. CDR3 sequence (DNA): TGCGCCAGCAGCTTGGTCCAGGGGGCGGTTACTGAAGCTTTCTTT.

V and J are TRBV20-1 and TRBJ2-5, with a possible D match to TRBD2 (5 bases). The length of the CDR3 is 11 residues. V gave up 8 bases and J gave up 3 bases, with 10 bases separating them. Germline V gene sequence: CDR1 DFQATT, CDR2 SNEGSKA (reference sequence). The CDR3 protein is CSCGLKETQYF. CDR3 sequence (DNA): TGCAGTTGTGGACTGAAAGAGACCCAGTACTTC.

V usage is TRBV9 and J usage is TRBJ2-3, with 8 bases that match TRBD2. CDR3 size: 13 residues. Germline V gives CDR1 SGDLS, CDR2 YYNGEE. Trimming took 7 bases from V and 5 from J; bases not matched to a gene: 6. The CDR3 loop is CASQAGVVDTQYF. CDR3 DNA: TGTGCCAGCCAAGCGGGGGTGGTAGATACGCAGTATTTT.

The chain has TRBV2 and TRBJ1-1; D ambiguous. V shed 10 bases and J shed 1 base, with 10 bases lying between them. From germline, CDR1 is SNHLY and CDR2 FYNNEI. There are 12 residues in the CDR3. The DNA for the CDR3 is TGTGCCACCAGCTCAGGGAACACTGAAGCTTTCTTT. This encodes CATSSGNTEAFF.

This clone was counted only a few times. The chain is built from TRBV7-9 and TRBJ1-3; D perhaps matches TRBD1 (6 bases). Germline V gene lookup returns CDR1 SEHNR and CDR2 FQNEAQ (reference sequence). The ends were cut back, 3 bases at V and 4 bases at J, with 13 bases in the middle. This CDR3 spans 15 amino acids. This CDR3 reads CASSLTRGSGNTIYF. The CDR3, as DNA: TGTGCCAGCAGCTTGACCAGGGGATCCGGAAACACCATATATTTT.

This clone came up once. The chain's CDR3 is CASSPLASEQYF. The CDR3 DNA follows: TGTGCCAGCTCACCACTCGCGAGCGAGCAGTACTTC. The rearrangement joins TRBV18 to TRBJ2-7; no firm D call. This CDR3 contains 12 residues. The germline V and J ends were trimmed by 1 base and 6 bases, with 7 bases remaining between them. In germline, CDR1 is KGHSH, CDR2 LQKENI.

In its sample, this clone was seen a few times. The rearrangement uses TRBV19 and TRBJ2-5; D gene uncertain. The CDR3 is 13 residues long. Germline-derived CDR1 and CDR2 are LNHDA and SQIVND (reference sequence). Deletions cut 5 bases from V and 1 base from J, with 8 bases between. CDR3 in amino acids: CASSVAAQETQYF. CDR3 in DNA: TGTGCCAGTAGTGTAGCAGCCCAAGAGACCCAGTACTTC. Combining the CDR3 with reference TRBV19 and TRBJ2-5 gives the whole variable domain DGGITQSPKYLFRKEGQNVTLSCEQNLNHDAMYWYRQDPGQGLRLIYYSQIVNDFQKGDIAEGYSVSREKKESFPLTVTSAQKNPTAFYLCASSVAAQETQYFGPGTRLLVL.

This clone has only one observation. The V and J genes are TRBV18 and TRBJ2-4; the D gene is possibly TRBD2 (6 bases). The length of the CDR3 is 15 residues. Between the trimmed V and J ends, which lost 3 bases and 8 bases, there was a span of 17 bases. Germline CDR1 and CDR2: KGHSH and LQKENI. The CDR3 DNA sequence: TGTGCCAGCTCACCGCGAGGTAGCGGTCTTGACATTCAGTACTTC. Its protein product is CASSPRGSGLDIQYF.

The chain is built from TRBV5-1 and TRBJ2-5; the D gene is possibly TRBD2 (7 bases). CDR3 length: 14 residues. Trimming removed 1 base from V and 5 bases from J, with 12 bases in between. The V gene's germline CDR1 is SGHRS and CDR2 YFSETQ. CDR3 residues: CASSLSGGGETQYF. Here the CDR3 DNA reads TGCGCCAGCAGCTTGTCGGGGGGCGGGGAGACCCAGTACTTC.

The chain employs TRBV29-1 and TRBJ2-7; TRBD1 might be the D (6 bases). This CDR3 is 12 amino acids long. Germline loops: CDR1 SQVTM, CDR2 ANQGSEA. The ends were cut back, 4 bases at V and 3 bases at J, with 10 bases in the middle. The CDR3: CSVVGRGYEQYF. Written as DNA, the CDR3 is TGCAGCGTTGTGGGCAGGGGCTACGAGCAGTACTTC.

This clone was counted only a few times. V usage is TRBV6-4 and J usage is TRBJ2-3; TRBD1 aligns across 12 bases. Per the germline V gene, CDR1 is MRHNA and CDR2 is SNTAGT. This CDR3 contains 15 residues. With V trimmed by 2 bases and J by 4 bases, 1 base remained unmatched. The CDR3 loop reads CASSDGTGGADTQYF. The CDR3, as DNA: TGTGCCAGCAGTGACGGGACAGGGGGCGCAGATACGCAGTATTTT.

CDR3 coding DNA: TGTGCCAGCAGCGTAGCCGGCAGCACAGATACGCAGTATTTT. It translates to CASSVAGSTDTQYF. The chain links TRBV9 to TRBJ2-3; D remains ambiguous. CDR1 and CDR2 from the germline V gene are SGDLS and YYNGEE. Trimming pared 0 bases from V and 0 bases from J, leaving 5 bases between. The CDR3 length is 14 residues. Based on the CDR3 plus reference TRBV9 and TRBJ2-3, the full variable domain is DSGVTQTPKHLITATGQRVTLRCSPRSGDLSVYWYQQSLDQGLQFLIQYYNGEERAKGNILERFSAQQFPDLHSELNLSSLELGDSALYFCASSVAGSTDTQYFGPGTRLTVL.

The chain employs TRBV6-5 and TRBJ1-2; perhaps TRBD1 as D (5 bases). The germline V and J ends were trimmed by 6 bases and 5 bases, with 13 bases remaining between them. The germline V gene encodes CDR1 MNHEY and CDR2 SVGAGI. This CDR3 region has 13 residues. The chain's CDR3 is CASSTSWGYGYTF. CDR3 nucleotides: TGTGCCAGCAGCACCAGTTGGGGGTATGGCTACACCTTC.

The chain has TRBV7-6 and TRBJ2-3; D is unclear. The V gene's germline CDR1 is SGHVS and CDR2 FNYEAQ. V gave up 4 bases and J gave up 1 base, with 9 bases separating them. This CDR3 region has 14 residues. The CDR3 DNA reads as TGTGCCAGCAGCTCCCTTGGAGGCACAGATACGCAGTATTTT. This translates into CASSSLGGTDTQYF.

The chain links TRBV4-1 to TRBJ2-1; D is possibly TRBD1 (5 bases). The V end lost 0 bases, the J end lost 12 bases, and 12 bases lay between the germline ends. Germline CDR1 is MGHRA and CDR2 is YSYEKL. This CDR3 comprises 13 residues. The CDR3 spells CASSQDPKGWQFF. The CDR3 coding sequence is TGCGCCAGCAGCCAAGATCCCAAGGGGTGGCAGTTCTTC.

CDR3 DNA: TGTGCCAGCAGTCTGTACCGGCAAGAGACCCAGTACTTC. Its translation is CASSLYRQETQYF. This sequence joins TRBV28 and TRBJ2-5; D gene ambiguous. V dropped 5 bases and J dropped 2 bases, with 9 bases sitting between them. CDR1 and CDR2 from the germline V gene are MDHEN and SYDVKM. CDR3 length: 13 residues.

The V and J genes are TRBV2 and TRBJ1-2; a weak D match, TRBD1 (6 bases). Germline V gene lookup returns CDR1 SNHLY and CDR2 FYNNEI. V was cut by 5 bases and J by 14 bases, with 21 bases left in between. CDR3 length: 13 residues. CDR3 residues: CASSRTGRAESTF. CDR3 in DNA: TGTGCCAGCAGTCGAACAGGGAGGGCAGAATCAACCTTC.

The gene calls are TRBV7-6 and TRBJ2-3; TRBD2 aligns across 9 bases. The CDR3 sequence is 18 residues long. Germline V gives CDR1 SGHVS, CDR2 FNYEAQ. Losses at the gene ends were 5 bases for V and 1 base for J; bases not matched to a gene: 13. The CDR3 DNA reads TGTGCCAGCAGCGCCCCCCCCCGGGCTAGCGGGGGCACAGATACGCAGTATTTT. This gives the protein CASSAPPRASGGTDTQYF. The full variable domain, in which reference TRBV7-6 and TRBJ2-3 provide the parts outside the CDR3, is GAGVSQSPRYKVTKRGQDVALRCDPISGHVSLYWYRQALGQGPEFLTYFNYEAQQDKSGLPNDRFSAERPEGSISTLTIQRTEQRDSAMYRCASSAPPRASGGTDTQYFGPGTRLTVL.

This chain connects TRBV7-9 to TRBJ2-7, with 9 bases that match TRBD2. The J segment lost 6 bases and the V segment lost 1 base, leaving 10 bases of the junction unmatched. In germline, CDR1 is SEHNR, CDR2 FQNEAQ (reference sequence). The CDR3 consists of 16 residues. The CDR3 DNA follows: TGTGCCAGCAGCTTAGGGAGGACTAGCGTTTCTCGCGAGCAGTACTTC. Translation gives CASSLGRTSVSREQYF.

This chain uses TRBV7-8 with TRBJ2-5; possibly TRBD2 for D (6 bases). The CDR3 runs to 12 residues. Germline CDR1 reads SGHVS; CDR2 reads FQNEAQ. V was clipped by 4 bases and J by 4 bases, with 7 bases between them. The CDR3 sequence is CASSYGGETQYF. The CDR3 DNA is TGTGCCAGCAGCTACGGGGGAGAGACCCAGTACTTC.

The chain combines TRBV11-2 with TRBJ2-5; D unresolved. The length of the CDR3 is 16 residues. CDR1 is SGHAT, CDR2 FQNNGV, per germline. Trimming shortened V by 1 base and J by 5 bases, and 17 bases separated the two germline ends. The CDR3 DNA sequence: TGTGCCAGCAGCTTAGTTACGGGCTTCGTAGTGGAGACCCAGTACTTC. This gives the protein CASSLVTGFVVETQYF.

The chain has TRBV7-2 and TRBJ2-3, with D maybe TRBD2 (5 bases). Germline lookup yields CDR1 SGHTA and CDR2 FQGNSA. V lost 1 base, J lost 3 bases, and 14 bases lay in between. This CDR3 spans 16 amino acids. The CDR3 region has the DNA TGTGCCAGCAGCTTAGGTCGCACTAGGTGGACAGATACGCAGTATTTT. It specifies CASSLGRTRWTDTQYF.

CDR3 sequence (DNA): TGTGCCAGCAGCTATAGGGACAGCGAAGAGACCCAGTACTTC. It translates to CASSYRDSEETQYF. This chain joins TRBV7-7 and TRBJ2-5; TRBD1 matches 7 bases. This CDR3 spans 14 amino acids. Germline V gene data show CDR1 as SSHAT and CDR2 as FNYEAQ (reference sequence). V lost 4 bases, J lost 3 bases, and 5 bases stayed unmatched. The full variable domain, in which reference TRBV7-7 and TRBJ2-5 provide the parts outside the CDR3, is GAGVSQSPRYKVTKRGQDVTLRCDPISSHATLYWYQQALGQGPEFLTYFNYEAQPDKSGLPSDRFSAERPEGSISTLTIQRTEQRDSAMYRCASSYRDSEETQYFGPGTRLLVL.

This clone turned up a few times. The genes are TRBV2 and TRBJ1-2; TRBD1 is a possible D gene (6 bases). The length of the CDR3 is 14 residues. V gave up 1 base and J gave up 7 bases, with 13 bases separating them. Germline V gives CDR1 SNHLY, CDR2 FYNNEI. The CDR3 DNA reads TGTGCCAGCAGTGAAGGTTTAGGGGGGGCTGGCTACACCTTC. Encoded protein: CASSEGLGGAGYTF.

The V and J genes are TRBV6-1 and TRBJ2-1; D is perhaps TRBD2 (6 bases). The ends were cut back, 0 bases at V and 0 bases at J, with 6 bases in the middle. CDR3 size: 15 residues. Looked up from germline, CDR1 is MNHNS and CDR2 is SASEGT. CDR3 amino acids: CASSEAGGSYNEQFF. The CDR3, as DNA: TGTGCCAGCAGTGAAGCGGGGGGCTCCTACAATGAGCAGTTCTTC.

The V call is TRBV19, the J call TRBJ1-2, with D possibly TRBD1 on 6 matching bases. The length of the CDR3 is 14 residues. Deletions cut 2 bases from V and 4 bases from J, with 11 bases between. The V gene's germline CDR1 is LNHDA and CDR2 SQIVND (reference sequence). The DNA of the CDR3 is TGTGCCAGTAGTATAATGACGGGGGCCTATGGCTACACCTTC. Translation: CASSIMTGAYGYTF.

A single count supports this clone. V usage is TRBV7-9 and J usage is TRBJ2-3; D is possibly TRBD1 (6 bases). This CDR3 comprises 16 residues. Germline CDR1 is SEHNR and CDR2 is FQNEAQ (reference sequence). The ends were cut back, 2 bases at V and 2 bases at J, with 14 bases in the middle. CDR3 region: CASSLSRGELTDTQYF. The CDR3 DNA follows: TGTGCCAGCAGCTTAAGCAGGGGCGAACTCACAGATACGCAGTATTTT.

The rearrangement uses TRBV6-1 and TRBJ2-7; maybe TRBD2 (7 bases). The CDR3 contains 13 residues. Germline loops: CDR1 MNHNS, CDR2 SASEGT. V lost 6 bases and J lost 9, with 18 bases in between. CDR3 region: CASRLTIRGGQYF. Here the CDR3 DNA reads TGTGCCAGCAGACTGACTATAAGGGGGGGGCAGTACTTC.

This chain links TRBV2 with TRBJ2-7; D unresolved. Trimming left V 7 bases short and J 0 bases short, with 13 bases between. CDR1 and CDR2 (germline): SNHLY, FYNNEI. The CDR3 is 14 residues long. The CDR3 DNA reads TGTGCCAGCACCCAGGACGGGTACTCCTACGAGCAGTACTTC. Its protein product is CASTQDGYSYEQYF.